A single sample gave rise to the 9 T cell receptor beta chains below, sequenced in a study of shared clonotypes between healthy human individuals. Sequencing was performed with immunoSEQ multiplex PCR; in TCRdb, only in-frame clones are kept and a portion is missing. The data contain some 2.1 million clones, roughly 95% of them seen just once; the ten biggest clones take up 0.9% to 1.4%. Positively selected for CCR7, the CD45RO-negative cells used as naive CD8 cells excluded terminally differentiated effector memory CD45RA+ cells. The sequencing sample was made of naive CD8+ T cells sorted from blood. These receptors came from a young man in good health.

This chain connects TRBV27 to TRBJ1-5, with TRBD1 as a possible D gene (5 bases). V dropped 3 bases and J dropped 9 bases, with 15 bases sitting between them. CDR1 MNHEY and CDR2 SMNVEV come from the germline V gene (reference sequence). The CDR3 consists of 14 residues. The CDR3 DNA reads TGTGCCAGCAGTTTGGAGGGGTTGGGGCGGCCCCAGCATTTT. Protein product: CASSLEGLGRPQHF.

The chain joins TRBV6-1 to TRBJ2-5; no clear D gene. This CDR3 spans 15 amino acids. Per the germline V gene, CDR1 is MNHNS and CDR2 is SASEGT. V lost 1 base to trimming and J lost 2 bases, with 11 bases between them. In nucleotides, the CDR3 is TGTGCCAGCAGTGAAGGTCCAGCCCCACAAGAGACCCAGTACTTC. This gives the protein CASSEGPAPQETQYF.

The DNA for the CDR3 is TGTGCCAGCAGCGTAGTAGGGGAGAATGAAAAACTGTTTTTT. This sequence encodes CASSVVGENEKLFF. The V call is TRBV9, the J call TRBJ1-4, with D maybe TRBD1 (5 bases). The V gene lost 0 bases and the J gene lost 5 bases, with 8 bases spanning the gap. CDR1 and CDR2 (germline): SGDLS, YYNGEE. The CDR3 is 14 amino acids.

The rearrangement uses TRBV29-1 and TRBJ2-7; 12 nucleotides match TRBD1. This CDR3 is built from 14 residues. Looked up from germline, CDR1 is SQVTM and CDR2 is ANQGSEA. Losses at the gene ends were 6 bases for V and 6 bases for J; bases not matched to a gene: 9. The CDR3 loop reads CSVYTWDRGREQYF. CDR3 nucleotide sequence: TGCAGCGTCTATACGTGGGACAGGGGGCGCGAGCAGTACTTC.

CDR3 DNA: TGTGCCAGCAGTGACAGCACTAGTATCCACGAGCAGTACTTC. The encoded protein is CASSDSTSIHEQYF. The chain couples TRBV27 to TRBJ2-7, with D perhaps being TRBD1 or TRBD2 (5 bases each). This CDR3 has 14 amino acids. Germline V gives CDR1 MNHEY, CDR2 SMNVEV (reference sequence). V lost 5 bases and J lost 5, with 16 bases in between.

This clone came up once. The gene calls are TRBV28 and TRBJ2-7; D perhaps matches TRBD2 (7 bases). Germline CDR1 is MDHEN and CDR2 is SYDVKM. Trimming pared 7 bases from V and 6 bases from J, leaving 13 bases between. The CDR3 loop spans 12 amino acids. Written as DNA, the CDR3 is TGTGCCAGCACCATTGGGGGGGCCGAGCAGTACTTC. This translates into CASTIGGAEQYF.

A note on this clone: This same CDR3 is encoded by further DNA sequences in the sample. The chain carries TRBV27 and TRBJ2-5; 8 positions agree with TRBD1. The CDR3 contains 13 residues. V shed 6 bases, J shed 5 bases, and the junction held 5 bases outside the gene matches. Germline V gene sequence: CDR1 MNHEY, CDR2 SMNVEV (reference sequence). As DNA, the CDR3 is TGTGCCAGCAGCCCCGACAGGGGTGAGACCCAGTACTTC. It encodes CASSPDRGETQYF.

The genes are TRBV28 and TRBJ2-3; D possibly corresponds to TRBD2 (5 bases). The CDR3 contains 15 residues. V was pared by 5 bases and J by 3 bases, with 15 bases between. Germline lookup yields CDR1 MDHEN and CDR2 SYDVKM. The CDR3 sequence: CASSPGLPRTDTQYF. The CDR3 region has the DNA TGTGCCAGCAGTCCAGGACTGCCTCGAACAGATACGCAGTATTTT.

The chain employs TRBV9 and TRBJ2-2; 8 bases agree with TRBD2. This CDR3 is 15 amino acids long. CDR1 and CDR2 from the germline V gene are SGDLS and YYNGEE. V was clipped by 1 base and J by 7 bases; unmatched bases: 6. The CDR3 region is CASSVTSGSIGELFF. For the CDR3, the DNA is TGTGCCAGCAGCGTAACGAGCGGGAGTATCGGGGAGCTGTTTTTT.